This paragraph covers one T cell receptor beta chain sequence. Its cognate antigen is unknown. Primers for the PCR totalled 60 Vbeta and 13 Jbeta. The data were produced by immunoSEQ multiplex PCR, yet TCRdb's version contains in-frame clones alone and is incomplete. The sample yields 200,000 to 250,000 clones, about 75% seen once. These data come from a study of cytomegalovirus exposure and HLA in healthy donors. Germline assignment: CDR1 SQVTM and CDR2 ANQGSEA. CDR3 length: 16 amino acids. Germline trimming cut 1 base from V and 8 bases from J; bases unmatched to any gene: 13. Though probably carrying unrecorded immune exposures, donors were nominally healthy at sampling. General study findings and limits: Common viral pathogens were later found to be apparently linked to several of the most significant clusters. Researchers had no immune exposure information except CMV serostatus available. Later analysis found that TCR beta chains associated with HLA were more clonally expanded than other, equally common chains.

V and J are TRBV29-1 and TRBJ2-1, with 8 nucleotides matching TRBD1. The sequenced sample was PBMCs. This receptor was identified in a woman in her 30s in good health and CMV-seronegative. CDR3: CSVEGGDRPLGDEQFF. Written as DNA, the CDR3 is TGCAGCGTTGAAGGGGGGGACAGGCCTCTGGGAGATGAGCAGTTCTTC.